A selection of T cell receptor beta chains follows, all from one sample in a study of T cells expressing NK-cell markers. TCRdb re-analyzed the 5' RACE reads; it lists each CDR3 protein once, without DNA. This table holds 400,000 to 450,000 distinct CDR3 sequences. Input material: blood T cells: a sorted CD56 or NKG2C T cell subset, CD4+ or CD8+ T cells, or bulk PBMC T cells (not recorded which). The receptors shown here come from a woman between 18 and 75 years old in good health. Both conserved end residues are part of each CDR3. The order of the fields is V gene, J gene, CDR3 protein.

V gene: TRBV6-5
J gene: TRBJ1-6
CDR3 protein: CASSYETGRSPLHF

V gene: TRBV6-1
J gene: TRBJ2-7
CDR3 protein: CASTPGPPLEQYF

V gene: TRBV11-2
J gene: TRBJ2-5
CDR3 protein: CASTRGTGGQETQYF

V gene: TRBV20-1
J gene: TRBJ1-3
CDR3 protein: CSAERAQGPGNTIYF

V gene: TRBV6-6
J gene: TRBJ2-1
CDR3 protein: CASSGNSYNEQFF

V gene: TRBV3-1
J gene: TRBJ2-2
CDR3 protein: CASNPRGAGGRTGELFF

V gene: TRBV12-3/TRBV12-4
J gene: TRBJ2-1
CDR3 protein: CASRALSSYNEQFF

V gene: TRBV4-2
J gene: TRBJ2-3
CDR3 protein: CASSQEYGSRTDTQYF

V gene: TRBV21-1
J gene: TRBJ1-4
CDR3 protein: CARAKTNEKLFF

V gene: TRBV6-1
J gene: TRBJ1-2
CDR3 protein: CASRHDAQGVYGYTF

V gene: TRBV6-1
J gene: TRBJ2-3
CDR3 protein: CASRINRGSTDTQYF

V gene: TRBV20-1
J gene: TRBJ1-4
CDR3 protein: CSARDPGSGRSNEKLFF

V gene: TRBV29-1
J gene: TRBJ1-1
CDR3 protein: CSVDGSVIMNTEAFF

V gene: TRBV29-1
J gene: TRBJ2-7
CDR3 protein: CSVEDDRENYEQYF

V gene: TRBV28
J gene: TRBJ2-2
CDR3 protein: CASATMTTGTGPTGELFF

V gene: TRBV20-1
J gene: TRBJ1-2
CDR3 protein: CSAMDRANYGYTF

V gene: TRBV4-2
J gene: TRBJ2-7
CDR3 protein: CASSQGGAGAREQYF

V gene: TRBV9
J gene: TRBJ2-3
CDR3 protein: CASSPTDYHTDTQYF

V gene: TRBV18
J gene: TRBJ2-1
CDR3 protein: CASSPQGLAGNHEQFF

V gene: TRBV20-1
J gene: TRBJ1-1
CDR3 protein: CSVVVNTEAFF

V gene: TRBV6-1
J gene: TRBJ2-7
CDR3 protein: CASGDTGLLIYEQYF

V gene: TRBV6-1
J gene: TRBJ2-3
CDR3 protein: CASSALLGRTDTQYF

V gene: TRBV12-3/TRBV12-4
J gene: TRBJ2-7
CDR3 protein: CASSPREQGAYEQYF

V gene: TRBV18
J gene: TRBJ1-2
CDR3 protein: CASSPNTARQGGYTF

V gene: TRBV6-4
J gene: TRBJ2-7
CDR3 protein: CASSDSAGSYEQYF

V gene: TRBV7-6
J gene: TRBJ2-1
CDR3 protein: CASSPGTSGKNEQFF

V gene: TRBV12-3/TRBV12-4
J gene: TRBJ2-1
CDR3 protein: CASSMGSSYNEQFF

V gene: TRBV28
J gene: TRBJ1-1
CDR3 protein: CASSFVPLKAFF

V gene: TRBV6-2/TRBV6-3
J gene: TRBJ1-3
CDR3 protein: CASSPTGRGNTIYF

V gene: TRBV5-4
J gene: TRBJ2-4
CDR3 protein: CASAEEGQENIQYF

V gene: TRBV4-3
J gene: TRBJ2-2
CDR3 protein: CASSQAGSNTGELFF

V gene: TRBV6-1
J gene: TRBJ1-3
CDR3 protein: CASSDGQGPGGTIYF

V gene: TRBV4-3
J gene: TRBJ2-3
CDR3 protein: CASSHGLAGLTDTQYF

V gene: TRBV24-1
J gene: TRBJ2-7
CDR3 protein: CATALAGYPYEQYF

V gene: TRBV12-3/TRBV12-4
J gene: TRBJ2-2
CDR3 protein: CASSLSSRNTGELFF

V gene: TRBV7-9
J gene: TRBJ2-1
CDR3 protein: CASSLAGAGLAANEQFF

V gene: TRBV6-5
J gene: TRBJ1-2
CDR3 protein: CASSYRRDYGYTF

V gene: TRBV5-1
J gene: TRBJ2-3
CDR3 protein: CASTVDSSTDTQYF

V gene: TRBV20-1
J gene: TRBJ2-3
CDR3 protein: CSARLPSYSGTDTQYF

V gene: TRBV6-1
J gene: TRBJ1-5
CDR3 protein: CASSTHQPQHF

V gene: TRBV6-2/TRBV6-3
J gene: TRBJ2-1
CDR3 protein: CASSGYRGTNEQFF

V gene: TRBV5-6
J gene: TRBJ2-5
CDR3 protein: CASSLIRAAQETQYF

V gene: TRBV7-7
J gene: TRBJ2-5
CDR3 protein: CASSATGSDETQYF

V gene: TRBV12-3/TRBV12-4
J gene: TRBJ2-1
CDR3 protein: CASRLPKEGNEQFF

V gene: TRBV20-1
J gene: TRBJ1-5
CDR3 protein: CSARASTDRRQPQHF

V gene: TRBV5-6
J gene: TRBJ1-1
CDR3 protein: CASSKLTDRMTEAFF

V gene: TRBV4-3
J gene: TRBJ2-3
CDR3 protein: CASSHFTGGTDTQYF

V gene: TRBV7-8
J gene: TRBJ2-3
CDR3 protein: CASSVVAGLRSDTQYF

V gene: TRBV20-1
J gene: TRBJ2-7
CDR3 protein: CSARTVSYEQYF

V gene: TRBV11-2
J gene: TRBJ2-2
CDR3 protein: CASSSQSGGGSYTGELFF